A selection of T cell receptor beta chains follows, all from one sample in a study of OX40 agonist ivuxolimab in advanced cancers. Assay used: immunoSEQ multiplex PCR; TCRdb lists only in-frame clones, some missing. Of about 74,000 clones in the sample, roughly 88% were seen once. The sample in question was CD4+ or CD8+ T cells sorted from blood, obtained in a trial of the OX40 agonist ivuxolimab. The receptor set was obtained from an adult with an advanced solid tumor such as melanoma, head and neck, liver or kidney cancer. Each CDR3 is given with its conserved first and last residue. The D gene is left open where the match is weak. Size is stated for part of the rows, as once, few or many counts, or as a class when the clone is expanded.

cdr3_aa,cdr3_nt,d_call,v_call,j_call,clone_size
CAWSSAGADTQYF,TGTGCCTGGAGTTCGGCGGGGGCTGATACGCAGTATTTT,NA,TRBV30,TRBJ2-3,NA
CAISAMGGGSKDEQYF,TGTGCCATCAGTGCCATGGGGGGCGGGAGCAAGGACGAGCAGTACTTC,NA,TRBV10-3,TRBJ2-7,NA
CASSLEGSGRRMGYEQYF,TGTGCCAGCAGCTTAGAGGGTAGCGGGAGGAGAATGGGATACGAGCAGTACTTC,TRBD2,TRBV7-2,TRBJ2-7,NA
CASSLQDRSYNEQFF,TGTGCCAGCAGCTTACAGGATCGCTCCTACAATGAGCAGTTCTTC,NA,TRBV7-3,TRBJ2-1,NA
CASSPPQGDLYGYTF,TGTGCCAGCTCACCACCCCAGGGGGACCTGTATGGCTACACCTTC,TRBD1,TRBV18,TRBJ1-2,NA
CASSLSGGITSSYNEQFF,TGTGCCAGCAGTCTTAGCGGGGGGATTACGAGCTCCTACAATGAGCAGTTCTTC,TRBD2,TRBV7-2,TRBJ2-1,NA
CASSSSNEQFF,TGTGCCAGCAGTTCGTCGAATGAGCAGTTCTTC,NA,TRBV6-1,TRBJ2-1,NA
CASGGLGRPQHF,TGTGCCAGCGGAGGGTTAGGCCGGCCCCAGCATTTT,NA,TRBV27,TRBJ1-5,NA
CASSEGSNNQPQHF,TGTGCCAGCAGTGAAGGGTCTAACAATCAGCCCCAGCATTTT,NA,TRBV2,TRBJ1-5,NA
CAWRADPNYGYTF,TGTGCCTGGAGGGCGGACCCTAACTATGGCTACACCTTC,NA,TRBV30,TRBJ1-2,NA
CASSLEGAGTQHF,TGTGCCAGCAGTTTAGAGGGGGCAGGCACCCAGCATTTT,TRBD1,TRBV27,TRBJ1-5,NA
CASSLGDRLNTANYEQYF,TGTGCCAGCAGCTTAGGGGACAGGCTAAATACTGCCAACTACGAGCAGTACTTC,TRBD1,TRBV7-2,TRBJ2-7,NA
CASGGGVSGNTIYF,TGTGCCAGCGGGGGTGGAGTCTCTGGAAACACCATATATTTT,NA,TRBV27,TRBJ1-3,NA
CASSPRSYEQYF,TGTGCCAGCAGCCCCCGGTCCTACGAGCAGTACTTC,NA,TRBV11-2,TRBJ2-7,NA
CAWSAETQYF,TGTGCCTGGAGTGCGGAGACCCAGTACTTC,NA,TRBV30,TRBJ2-5,NA
CASSRTSGRMNEQFF,TGTGCCAGCAGCCGGACTAGCGGGCGTATGAATGAGCAGTTCTTC,TRBD2,TRBV7-2,TRBJ2-1,NA
CASSVTASGSDTQYF,TGTGCCAGCAGTGTTACGGCCTCGGGGAGCGATACGCAGTATTTT,NA,TRBV2,TRBJ2-3,NA
CASRLTFSSYEQYF,TGTGCCAGCAGGCTAACCTTCAGCTCCTACGAGCAGTACTTC,NA,TRBV6-5,TRBJ2-7,NA
CASSPPSKNTEAFF,TGTGCCAGCTCACCACCTAGCAAGAACACTGAAGCTTTCTTT,NA,TRBV18,TRBJ1-1,NA
CASSLDRASYNEQFF,TGTGCCAGCAGCCTAGACAGGGCCTCCTACAATGAGCAGTTCTTC,TRBD1,TRBV7-2,TRBJ2-1,NA
CAITTGGLDGYTF,TGTGCCATCACGACAGGGGGCCTGGATGGCTACACCTTC,TRBD1,TRBV10-3,TRBJ1-2,NA
CASSAAGTAETQYF,TGTGCCAGCAGTGCAGCCGGGACCGCAGAGACCCAGTACTTC,NA,TRBV6-1,TRBJ2-5,few
CAWSVLAGGEQFF,TGTGCCTGGAGTGTACTAGCTGGGGGTGAGCAGTTCTTC,NA,TRBV30,TRBJ2-1,NA
CASQRDRLSTDTQYF,TGTGCCTCTCAAAGGGATAGGCTGTCCACAGATACGCAGTATTTT,NA,TRBV2,TRBJ2-3,NA
CASSLDLGGNTEAFF,TGTGCCAGCAGCTTAGATCTAGGAGGAAACACTGAAGCTTTCTTT,NA,TRBV11-2,TRBJ1-1,NA
CASSYSGQSYEQYF,TGTGCCAGCAGTTACTCGGGGCAGAGCTACGAGCAGTACTTC,NA,TRBV6-5,TRBJ2-7,NA
CASSSGLAGGRKTQYF,TGTGCCAGCAGCTCTGGACTAGCGGGGGGCAGGAAGACCCAGTACTTC,TRBD2,TRBV5-8,TRBJ2-5,NA
CASSLRLGDVLYEQYF,TGTGCCAGCAGCTTGCGTTTGGGGGATGTACTCTACGAGCAGTACTTC,NA,TRBV11-2,TRBJ2-7,NA
CASSLSSMGTEAFF,TGTGCCAGCAGCTTAAGCTCTATGGGCACTGAAGCTTTCTTT,NA,TRBV7-3,TRBJ1-1,NA
CSVESGLALASGNEQFF,TGCAGCGTTGAATCCGGCCTAGCCCTTGCATCAGGGAATGAGCAGTTCTTC,NA,TRBV29-1,TRBJ2-1,NA
CTSSQVAGQGVWGAEAFF,TGCACCAGCAGCCAAGTGGCTGGACAGGGGGTGTGGGGGGCTGAAGCTTTCTTT,NA,TRBV1,TRBJ1-1,NA
CASSPGDRGYEQYF,TGTGCCAGCAGCCCAGGGGACAGGGGTTACGAGCAGTACTTC,TRBD1,TRBV9,TRBJ2-7,NA
CASSPDSLYGYTF,TGTGCCAGCTCACCGGACAGCTTATATGGCTACACCTTC,NA,TRBV18,TRBJ1-2,NA
CARSLAGNYEQYF,TGTGCCAGAAGCTTGGCGGGAAACTACGAGCAGTACTTC,NA,TRBV7-5,TRBJ2-7,NA
CASSAEPGGYQPQHF,TGTGCCAGCAGTGCGGAACCAGGGGGGTATCAGCCCCAGCATTTT,TRBD1,TRBV6-5,TRBJ1-5,NA
CASSLVTGTGGNEQFF,TGTGCCAGCAGCTTGGTTACCGGGACAGGGGGCAATGAGCAGTTCTTC,TRBD1,TRBV5-6,TRBJ2-1,NA